A single sample is the source of the 11 T cell receptor beta chains below, sequenced in a study of siplizumab effects on memory and regulatory T cells. Only in-frame clones appear in the TCRdb table, and some are missing; sequencing was by immunoSEQ multiplex PCR. The table has approximately 120,000 clones, 93% seen once. Sequenced sample: non-Treg CD4+ T cells sorted from blood. The origin of the receptors is a human donor in good health.

This clone was recorded once. The chain links TRBV7-2 to TRBJ2-7; TRBD2 is a possible D gene (5 bases). V was shortened by 3 bases and J by 3 bases, with 9 bases between the two germline ends. The CDR3 length is 13 residues. CDR1 SGHTA and CDR2 FQGNSA come from the germline V gene. As DNA, the CDR3 is TGTGCCAGCAGCTTGGGGAGAGGCTACGAGCAGTACTTC. Amino acid sequence: CASSLGRGYEQYF.

V and J are TRBV7-8 and TRBJ1-4; D possibly corresponds to TRBD1 (6 bases). Germline CDR1 reads SGHVS; CDR2 reads FQNEAQ. The ends were cut back, 0 bases at V and 7 bases at J, with 15 bases in the middle. CDR3 length equals 16 residues. In DNA form, the CDR3 reads TGTGCCAGCAGCTTAGCGCGGGTGGGGGCAAGTGAAAAACTGTTTTTT. This sequence encodes CASSLARVGASEKLFF.

J is TRBJ2-1 and V is TRBV25-1, with 12 bases lining up with TRBD2. The ends lost 4 bases at V and 5 bases at J; junction bases unmatched: 3. The CDR3 extends over 15 amino acids. Per the germline V gene, CDR1 is MGHDK and CDR2 is SYGVNS. The CDR3 sequence: CASSATSGGHNEQFF. The CDR3 nucleotides read TGTGCCAGCAGTGCGACTAGCGGGGGACACAATGAGCAGTTCTTC. The full variable domain, with the rest looked up from reference TRBV25-1 and TRBJ2-1, is EADIYQTPRYLVIGTGKKITLECSQTMGHDKMYWYQQDPGMELHLIHYSYGVNSTEKGDLSSESTVSRIRTEHFPLTLESARPSHTSQYLCASSATSGGHNEQFFGPGTRLTVL.

The gene calls are TRBV4-2 and TRBJ2-5; 14 bases align to TRBD2. V dropped 4 bases and J dropped 5; count of bases not matched to a gene: 6. The germline V gene encodes CDR1 LGHNA and CDR2 YNFKEQ. The CDR3 has 16 residues. DNA for the CDR3: TGTGCCAGCAGCCTGCTGACTAGCGGGGGGGCGGAGACCCAGTACTTC. This translates into CASSLLTSGGAETQYF.

As concerns this clone: Other DNA sequences within the sample encode an identical CDR3. The chain carries TRBV6-6 and TRBJ1-5; 8 bases match TRBD1. The V gene end was trimmed by 6 bases and the J gene end by 4 bases; junction bases not matched to a gene: 5. From germline, CDR1 is MNHNY and CDR2 SVGAGI (reference sequence). This CDR3 spans 14 amino acids. Here the CDR3 DNA reads TGTGCCAGCAGAGGACAGGGCGAAAATCAGCCCCAGCATTTT. Amino acid sequence: CASRGQGENQPQHF.

V usage is TRBV5-5 and J usage is TRBJ1-5, with a possible D match to TRBD1 (5 bases). CDR1 and CDR2 from the germline V gene are SGHKS and YYEKEE (reference sequence). The V and J ends lost 4 bases and 4 bases respectively, with 15 bases between them. The CDR3 is 15 amino acids. CDR3 sequence: CASSLSGLGNQPQHF. CDR3 DNA sequence: TGTGCCAGCAGCCTCTCGGGGCTTGGAAATCAGCCCCAGCATTTT.

V is TRBV23-1 and J is TRBJ2-1, with D possibly TRBD2 on 5 matching bases. TRBV23-1 is known as an ORF, though its function is uncertain. The length of the CDR3 is 17 residues. V gave up 3 bases and J gave up 4 bases, with 19 bases separating them. The DNA for the CDR3 is TGCGCCAGCAGTCATCCCCGACCCAGCGGCCTATACAATGAGCAGTTCTTC. Protein sequence: CASSHPRPSGLYNEQFF.

The chain carries TRBV25-1 and TRBJ1-4, with D perhaps matching TRBD1 (5 bases). V dropped 6 bases and J dropped 13 bases, with 18 bases sitting between them. Germline CDR1 MGHDK, CDR2 SYGVNS. The CDR3 contains 13 residues. The CDR3 here is CASSRDSKRALFF. The DNA of the CDR3 is TGTGCCAGCAGCCGGGACTCCAAAAGGGCACTGTTTTTT.

The V call is TRBV6-1, the J call TRBJ1-1; 8 nucleotides align to TRBD1. V trimming: 2 bases; J trimming: 4 bases; junction bases outside the gene matches: 3. This CDR3 contains 14 residues. Germline V gene data show CDR1 as MNHNS and CDR2 as SASEGT. CDR3 in amino acids: CASSETTGGTEAFF. The CDR3 DNA follows: TGTGCCAGCAGTGAAACCACAGGGGGCACTGAAGCTTTCTTT.

The V gene is TRBV7-2, the J gene TRBJ1-5, with D uncertain. In germline, CDR1 is SGHTA, CDR2 FQGNSA. The CDR3 spans 14 residues. The germline V and J ends were trimmed by 3 bases and 4 bases, with 10 bases remaining between them. This chain's CDR3 is CASSFQGSNQPQHF. CDR3 nucleotides: TGTGCCAGCAGCTTTCAAGGTTCGAATCAGCCCCAGCATTTT.

The chain recombines TRBV19 with TRBJ1-4; D might be TRBD1 (5 bases). The CDR3 has 17 residues. The V gene lost 7 bases and the J gene lost 0 bases, with 18 bases spanning the gap. The germline gives CDR1 LNHDA, CDR2 SQIVND (reference sequence). Here the CDR3 DNA reads TGTGCCAGTAAGGTTCGGGGCAGGGATGCAACTAATGAAAAACTGTTTTTT. It translates to CASKVRGRDATNEKLFF.